This entry features one T cell receptor (beta chain) sequence. No antigen is known for it. This sample stems from a study of regulatory T cells in long-lasting Graves disease. Study details: Treatment with antithyroid drugs for over 5 years, together with positive TSH receptor antibodies, meant persistent Graves' disease.

Findings of the study overall: Favored usage of TRBV28, TRBJ1-2 and TRBJ2-5 was recorded in persistent disease.

Specified time point: persistent/refractory GD, antithyroid drugs over 5 years with positive TRAb. PBMC-derived RNA was used for the TCR library. Germline lookup yields CDR1 MNHEY and CDR2 SMNVEV (reference sequence). Trimming took 4 bases from V and 10 from J; bases not matched to a gene: 7. The CDR3 loop spans 15 amino acids. Libraries of TCR beta came from iRepertoire HTBI primers plus Arm-PCR of CDR3 regions. TCRdb re-called the multiplex PCR reads with MiXCR, one entry per CDR3 protein. The profile shows more than 650,000 distinct CDR3 sequences, roughly 30% of them singletons. Material: peripheral blood mononuclear cells (PBMCs), obtained when the disease was refractory, from a patient treated with antithyroid drugs. This clonotype originated in a female donor with Graves disease. The chain uses TRBV27 and TRBJ1-6; 10 nucleotides line up with TRBD1. CDR3 protein: CASSSDRGLGSPLHF. The CDR3 bases are TGTGCCAGCAGTTCCGACAGGGGGCTTGGATCACCCCTCCACTTT.